Listed below are T cell receptor beta chains from one sample, sequenced in a study of PD-1 blockade in classical Hodgkin lymphoma. Clones were read by immunoSEQ multiplex PCR, and TCRdb kept only the in-frame ones, dropping some. The sample includes about 12,000 clones, about nine tenths of them seen just once. The sample was CD4+ T cells from blood, taken before the fourth cycle of nivolumab. The receptors shown here come from a human donor with classical Hodgkin lymphoma. The CDR3 runs from the conserved cysteine through the conserved F or W. The order of the fields is clone size, D gene, V gene, J gene, CDR3 protein, CDR3 DNA. D genes are given only for firm matches. A clone size is listed for some rows: how often the clone was seen (once, few, many), or a class if it is expanded.

abundance: few; d_gene: .; v_gene: TRBV11-3; j_gene: TRBJ2-1; CDR3aa: CASSPGGQVGNEQFF; CDR3nt: TGTGCCAGCAGCCCGGGGGGACAGGTGGGGAATGAGCAGTTCTTC
abundance: once; d_gene: .; v_gene: TRBV5-1; j_gene: TRBJ2-3; CDR3aa: CASETGLTRSDTQYF; CDR3nt: TGCGCCAGCGAGACGGGCCTCACTAGGTCAGATACGCAGTATTTT
abundance: .; d_gene: TRBD1; v_gene: TRBV28; j_gene: TRBJ2-7; CDR3aa: CASSGGQGAYEQYF; CDR3nt: TGTGCCAGCAGTGGGGGACAGGGGGCTTACGAGCAGTACTTC
abundance: .; d_gene: .; v_gene: TRBV5-1; j_gene: TRBJ2-7; CDR3aa: CASSFRQRSYEQYF; CDR3nt: TGCGCCAGCAGCTTCCGGCAGCGGTCCTACGAGCAGTACTTC
abundance: .; d_gene: .; v_gene: TRBV28; j_gene: TRBJ2-5; CDR3aa: CASSLWAAKTQYF; CDR3nt: TGTGCCAGCAGTTTATGGGCGGCGAAGACCCAGTACTTC
abundance: .; d_gene: .; v_gene: TRBV5-1; j_gene: TRBJ1-2; CDR3aa: CASKANYLNYGYTF; CDR3nt: TGCGCCAGCAAAGCCAATTATCTGAACTATGGCTACACCTTC
abundance: .; d_gene: .; v_gene: TRBV28; j_gene: TRBJ1-1; CDR3aa: CASTSAGRAEAFF; CDR3nt: TGTGCCAGCACTTCGGCAGGGAGGGCTGAAGCTTTCTTT
abundance: .; d_gene: TRBD1; v_gene: TRBV4-1; j_gene: TRBJ2-4; CDR3aa: CASSQETIKQGNKNIQYF; CDR3nt: TGCGCCAGCAGCCAAGAAACGATTAAACAGGGGAACAAAAACATTCAGTACTTC
abundance: .; d_gene: TRBD1; v_gene: TRBV19; j_gene: TRBJ1-2; CDR3aa: CASAGTGYDKYYGYTF; CDR3nt: TGTGCCAGCGCCGGGACAGGGTATGATAAATACTATGGCTACACCTTC
abundance: once; d_gene: TRBD1; v_gene: TRBV28; j_gene: TRBJ2-5; CDR3aa: CASSSQQGYQETQYF; CDR3nt: TGTGCCAGCAGTTCCCAACAGGGGTACCAAGAGACCCAGTACTTC
abundance: .; d_gene: .; v_gene: TRBV5-4; j_gene: TRBJ1-1; CDR3aa: CASSFQRYTEAFF; CDR3nt: TGTGCCAGCAGCTTCCAACGGTACACTGAAGCTTTCTTT
abundance: .; d_gene: .; v_gene: TRBV2; j_gene: TRBJ1-5; CDR3aa: CASSESSGNQPQHF; CDR3nt: TGTGCCAGCAGTGAATCCTCAGGAAATCAGCCCCAGCATTTT
abundance: .; d_gene: .; v_gene: TRBV7-8; j_gene: TRBJ2-7; CDR3aa: CASSLYRELYEQYF; CDR3nt: TGTGCCAGCAGCTTATACCGGGAGCTGTACGAGCAGTACTTC
abundance: few; d_gene: .; v_gene: TRBV7-9; j_gene: TRBJ1-2; CDR3aa: CASSLPGGFYGYTF; CDR3nt: TGTGCCAGCAGCTTACCCGGAGGGTTCTATGGCTACACCTTC
abundance: .; d_gene: TRBD2; v_gene: TRBV7-9; j_gene: TRBJ2-5; CDR3aa: CASNPGLAGGWETQYF; CDR3nt: TGTGCCAGCAACCCGGGACTAGCGGGAGGTTGGGAGACCCAGTACTTC
abundance: .; d_gene: .; v_gene: TRBV5-6; j_gene: TRBJ1-1; CDR3aa: CASSPFFPGTEAFF; CDR3nt: TGTGCCAGCAGCCCCTTCTTCCCGGGCACTGAAGCTTTCTTT
abundance: .; d_gene: .; v_gene: TRBV7-3; j_gene: TRBJ2-2; CDR3aa: CASSPLGVGELFF; CDR3nt: TGTGCCAGCAGCCCCTTGGGGGTCGGGGAGCTGTTTTTT
abundance: .; d_gene: TRBD2; v_gene: TRBV5-1; j_gene: TRBJ2-5; CDR3aa: CASSPGTSGRAGQETQYF; CDR3nt: TGCGCCAGCAGCCCCGGGACTAGCGGGAGGGCGGGGCAAGAGACCCAGTACTTC
abundance: .; d_gene: .; v_gene: TRBV19; j_gene: TRBJ2-7; CDR3aa: CASSYRTSGEQYF; CDR3nt: TGTGCCAGTAGCTACCGCACTTCGGGAGAGCAGTACTTC
abundance: few; d_gene: TRBD1; v_gene: TRBV27; j_gene: TRBJ1-2; CDR3aa: CASRQGAGGYTF; CDR3nt: TGTGCCAGCAGACAGGGGGCAGGAGGCTACACCTTC
abundance: .; d_gene: TRBD1; v_gene: TRBV5-1; j_gene: TRBJ2-7; CDR3aa: CASSRTGTYEQYF; CDR3nt: TGCGCCAGCAGCAGGACAGGGACCTACGAGCAGTACTTC
abundance: .; d_gene: TRBD1; v_gene: TRBV5-5; j_gene: TRBJ2-7; CDR3aa: CASSFPPGQGDYEQYF; CDR3nt: TGTGCCAGCAGCTTCCCCCCGGGACAGGGGGACTACGAGCAGTACTTC
abundance: .; d_gene: .; v_gene: TRBV28; j_gene: TRBJ2-1; CDR3aa: CASSSLQRQAYNEQFF; CDR3nt: TGTGCCAGCAGCTCCCTCCAGCGCCAGGCGTACAATGAGCAGTTCTTC
abundance: .; d_gene: .; v_gene: TRBV25-1; j_gene: TRBJ1-2; CDR3aa: CASSPGVYGYTF; CDR3nt: TGTGCCAGCAGTCCAGGGGTTTATGGCTACACCTTC
abundance: .; d_gene: TRBD1; v_gene: TRBV2; j_gene: TRBJ2-2; CDR3aa: CASNQDRAGTGELFF; CDR3nt: TGTGCCAGCAATCAGGACAGGGCGGGCACCGGGGAGCTGTTTTTT
abundance: .; d_gene: .; v_gene: TRBV10-1; j_gene: TRBJ1-4; CDR3aa: CASSEMSATNEKLFF; CDR3nt: TGCGCCAGCAGTGAGATGTCTGCAACTAATGAAAAACTGTTTTTT
abundance: .; d_gene: .; v_gene: TRBV5-1; j_gene: TRBJ2-6; CDR3aa: CASTQGSSGANVLTF; CDR3nt: TGCGCCAGTACCCAGGGATCATCTGGGGCCAACGTCCTGACTTTC
abundance: .; d_gene: .; v_gene: TRBV7-8; j_gene: TRBJ2-7; CDR3aa: CASSLGGRGFFGEQYF; CDR3nt: TGTGCCAGCAGCTTAGGCGGCAGGGGATTTTTTGGCGAGCAGTACTTC
abundance: .; d_gene: .; v_gene: TRBV27; j_gene: TRBJ2-7; CDR3aa: CASSFQGGYEQYF; CDR3nt: TGTGCCAGCAGTTTCCAGGGAGGATACGAGCAGTACTTC
abundance: .; d_gene: .; v_gene: TRBV2; j_gene: TRBJ1-2; CDR3aa: CASREDSYGYTF; CDR3nt: TGTGCCAGCCGAGAGGACAGCTATGGCTACACCTTC
abundance: .; d_gene: TRBD1; v_gene: TRBV10-3; j_gene: TRBJ1-2; CDR3aa: CAISRQGCCDTF; CDR3nt: TGTGCCATCAGTCGACAGGGGTGCTGTGACACCTTC
abundance: .; d_gene: TRBD2; v_gene: TRBV9; j_gene: TRBJ2-2; CDR3aa: CASSVGEGEGTGELFF; CDR3nt: TGTGCCAGCAGCGTAGGGGAGGGCGAGGGCACCGGGGAGCTGTTTTTT
abundance: .; d_gene: .; v_gene: TRBV20-1; j_gene: TRBJ2-2; CDR3aa: CSAEGTGELFF; CDR3nt: TGCAGTGCTGAAGGCACCGGGGAGCTGTTTTTT
abundance: .; d_gene: .; v_gene: TRBV14; j_gene: TRBJ2-7; CDR3aa: CASSPYISYEQYF; CDR3nt: TGTGCCAGCAGCCCCTATATTTCGTACGAGCAGTACTTC
abundance: .; d_gene: TRBD1; v_gene: TRBV6-5; j_gene: TRBJ1-2; CDR3aa: CASSATGGDYGYTF; CDR3nt: TGTGCCAGCAGTGCCACAGGGGGGGACTATGGCTACACCTTC
abundance: .; d_gene: .; v_gene: TRBV2; j_gene: TRBJ1-2; CDR3aa: CASSENTLYGYTF; CDR3nt: TGTGCCAGCAGTGAGAACACCTTATATGGCTACACCTTC
abundance: .; d_gene: .; v_gene: TRBV15; j_gene: TRBJ1-6; CDR3aa: CATSRDTDWNSPLHF; CDR3nt: TGTGCCACCAGCAGAGATACGGATTGGAATTCACCCCTCCACTTT
abundance: .; d_gene: TRBD1; v_gene: TRBV6-1; j_gene: TRBJ1-5; CDR3aa: CASRIDRAGNQPQHF; CDR3nt: TGTGCCAGCAGAATCGACAGGGCAGGCAATCAGCCCCAGCATTTT
abundance: .; d_gene: .; v_gene: TRBV19; j_gene: TRBJ2-7; CDR3aa: CASSPRGRTYEQYF; CDR3nt: TGTGCCAGTAGTCCTCGGGGCAGGACTTACGAGCAGTACTTC
abundance: .; d_gene: .; v_gene: TRBV5-1; j_gene: TRBJ2-4; CDR3aa: CASSLVLEKNIQYF; CDR3nt: TGCGCCAGCAGCTTGGTACTTGAAAAAAACATTCAGTACTTC
abundance: .; d_gene: .; v_gene: TRBV7-6; j_gene: TRBJ2-3; CDR3aa: CASSPVGSSTDTQYF; CDR3nt: TGTGCCAGCAGCCCCGTAGGATCTAGCACAGATACGCAGTATTTT
abundance: .; d_gene: TRBD2; v_gene: TRBV6-1; j_gene: TRBJ2-4; CDR3aa: CASNWAGVNIQYF; CDR3nt: TGTGCCAGCAACTGGGCGGGGGTAAACATTCAGTACTTC